This TCR beta chain stems from a study of CD8+ T cells in alopecia areata. Study outcomes and limitations: Scalp sample data also include resident alphabeta T cells from normal skin.

A remark on this clone: Antigen: not known.

Sequencing used cDNA as its template, made by extracting RNA and reverse transcribing it. Some clones are missing from TCRdb's copy, which holds only in-frame ones; the method was immunoSEQ multiplex PCR. Counted here are about 110,000 clones, around 55% occurring once; the ten biggest clones make up less than 25%. The CDR3 covers 13 residues. Germline CDR1 reads MNHEY; CDR2 reads SMNVEV (reference sequence). V gave up 5 bases and J gave up 3 bases, with 10 bases separating them. Sequencing was carried out using CD8+ T cells sorted from blood. The receptor was derived from a human donor in good health. V is TRBV27 and J is TRBJ1-1; D unclear. The CDR3 spells CASSVGADTEAFF. In DNA form, the CDR3 reads TGTGCCAGCAGTGTGGGAGCTGACACTGAAGCTTTCTTT.